The present T cell receptor beta chain was sequenced within a study of cytomegalovirus exposure and HLA in healthy donors. The CDR3 length is 13 residues. Germline V lookup: CDR1 LGHNA, CDR2 YSLEER. V shed 5 bases and J 5 bases; nucleotides not matched to a gene: 3. Findings and limits, study-wide: Per published reports, the classifier diagnosed cytomegalovirus status with high specificity and sensitivity. When analyzed later, a missense DCLRE1C variant was found to be linked to TCR beta V- and J-gene trimming. No immune exposure information besides CMV serostatus was available.

In regard to this clone: Its antigen is unknown.

13 Jbeta primers and 60 Vbeta primers were used for the PCR. Profiling relied on immunoSEQ multiplex PCR, and the TCRdb table lists in-frame clones only, not all of them. The sample holds some 180,000 clones; 80% are singletons and the top ten take approximately 2.1%. The specimen was PBMCs. The rearrangement joins TRBV4-3 to TRBJ2-5; 9 nucleotides match TRBD1. The receptor was isolated from a woman aged 25 to 39 in good health and CMV-seronegative. CDR3 nucleotides: TGCGCCAGCAGCATTGGACAGGGGGAGACCCAGTACTTC. Protein product: CASSIGQGETQYF.